Below, 15 T cell receptor beta chains from the same sample are listed, as sequenced in a study of T cells in Graves' hyperthyroidism and ophthalmopathy (dated by TCRdb to between 2019 and 2020). Libraries were prepared through multiplex PCR. Sequencer: Illumina HiSeq 2000. Amplification of TCR beta CDR3 regions was carried out from RNA transcripts. A first-round RT-PCR of the TCR CDR3 used the HTBI primer set with the Qiagen OneStep RT-PCR kit. The public reads were reprocessed in TCRdb via fastp at Q25 and MiXCR, keeping in-frame beta chains. Every entry covers one CDR3 protein and lists the most common genes and DNA from its rows. This sample has roughly 160,000 distinct CDR3 sequences in its table, and 9.4% of those were observed once. The top ten clones comprise roughly a fifth of the sample. The sample comprised blood. Receptors were obtained from a woman aged 18 to 35 with Graves' hyperthyroidism that later progressed to Graves' ophthalmopathy.

This clonotype was counted ten times or more. The chain joins TRBV27 to TRBJ2-3; 13 nucleotides agree with TRBD2. This CDR3 comprises 18 residues. The V segment lost 1 base and the J segment 0 bases; nucleotides outside the gene matches: 4. Germline values: CDR1 MNHEY, CDR2 SMNVEV (reference sequence). This chain's CDR3 is CASSLFTSGRGSTDTQYF. The CDR3 DNA sequence: TGTGCCAGCAGTTTATTTACTAGCGGGAGGGGGAGCACAGATACGCAGTATTTT.

This clonotype showed up many times. The chain employs TRBV7-9 and TRBJ1-1, with a tentative D call TRBD1 (5 bases). The CDR3 totals 15 residues. V was trimmed by 5 bases and J by 4 bases, leaving 17 bases between them. The germline gives CDR1 SEHNR, CDR2 FQNEAQ (reference sequence). For the CDR3, the DNA is TGTGCCAGCAGCATACAACTCGGGGGGAGCACTGAAGCTTTCTTT. It translates to CASSIQLGGSTEAFF. Combining the CDR3 with reference TRBV7-9 and TRBJ1-1 gives the whole variable domain DTGVSQNPRHKITKRGQNVTFRCDPISEHNRLYWYRQTLGQGPEFLTYFQNEAQLEKSRLLSDRFSAERPKGSFSTLEIQRTEQGDSAMYLCASSIQLGGSTEAFFGQGTRLTVV.

This clonotype has a count of ten or more. The chain joins TRBV2 to TRBJ1-1; TRBD1 is a possible D gene (5 bases). The CDR3 loop spans 13 amino acids. V shed 8 bases and J shed 3 bases, with 13 bases lying between them. Germline-derived CDR1 and CDR2 are SNHLY and FYNNEI. The CDR3 here is CASLLRGHTEAFF. CDR3 bases: TGTGCCAGCCTACTCCGGGGCCACACTGAAGCTTTCTTT.

This clonotype has at least ten counts. CDR3 in amino acids: CASSLLAETQYF. The CDR3, as DNA: TGTGCCAGCAGTTTGCTAGCGGAGACCCAGTACTTC. The chain links TRBV12-3 or TRBV12-4 to TRBJ2-5, with D possibly being TRBD2 (6 bases). The length of the CDR3 is 12 residues. V was cut by 3 bases and J by 5 bases, with 7 bases left in between.

This clonotype was recorded many times. The chain combines TRBV28 with TRBJ2-1; 9 bases are shared with TRBD2. CDR3 length: 15 amino acids. Unmatched junction bases numbered 1, after V lost 1 base and J lost 3 bases. The germline V gene has CDR1 MDHEN and CDR2 SYDVKM. The CDR3 loop reads CASSLSLAGYNEQFF. DNA for the CDR3: TGTGCCAGCAGTTTATCACTAGCGGGCTACAATGAGCAGTTCTTC.

There are many counts of this clonotype. The rearrangement links TRBV29-1 to TRBJ1-5; D is possibly TRBD1 (5 bases). V shed 4 bases and J shed 6 bases, with 22 bases lying between them. The V gene's germline CDR1 is SQVTM and CDR2 ANQGSEA. This CDR3 spans 16 amino acids. The chain's CDR3 is CSVGSREVGGAQPQHF. The CDR3 coding sequence is TGCAGCGTTGGGTCCAGGGAAGTAGGAGGGGCTCAGCCCCAGCATTTT.

This clonotype was seen repeatedly, ten times or more. The chain recombines TRBV6-6 with TRBJ1-3; D call uncertain. The CDR3 totals 15 residues. Per the germline V gene, CDR1 is MNHNY and CDR2 is SVGAGI (reference sequence). V shed 3 bases and J shed 1 base, with 10 bases lying between them. The CDR3 DNA reads as TGTGCCAGCAGTTATCGGGGAATGTCTGGAAACACCATATATTTT. This gives the protein CASSYRGMSGNTIYF.

At least ten counts were recorded for this clonotype. V and J are TRBV20-1 and TRBJ2-7; the match to TRBD2 covers 10 bases. V lost 4 bases and J lost 0; bases outside the gene matches: 12. The length of the CDR3 is 17 residues. Germline loops: CDR1 DFQATT, CDR2 SNEGSKA (reference sequence). CDR3 amino acids: CSAKPPGLASLSYEQYF. As DNA, the CDR3 is TGCAGTGCTAAACCCCCGGGACTAGCGAGCCTCTCCTACGAGCAGTACTTC.

This clonotype was found many times. The V and J genes are TRBV7-6 and TRBJ2-1; TRBD2 matches 10 bases. Germline CDR1 is SGHVS and CDR2 is FNYEAQ. The CDR3 totals 16 residues. J gave up 0 bases and V 6 bases, and 5 bases lay outside the gene matches. CDR3 sequence: CASSPTSGHSYNEQFF. Here the CDR3 DNA reads TGTGCCAGCAGTCCGACTAGCGGGCACTCCTACAATGAGCAGTTCTTC.

The chain recombines TRBV29-1 with TRBJ1-2; TRBD1 agrees at 11 bases. The length of the CDR3 is 17 residues. Trimming took 0 bases from V and 6 from J; bases not matched to a gene: 12. Germline V gene sequence: CDR1 SQVTM, CDR2 ANQGSEA. The CDR3 coding sequence is TGCAGCGTTGAAGATCCTTCATCCGGGACAGGGGGGGATGGCTACACCTTC. Its protein product is CSVEDPSSGTGGDGYTF. The whole variable domain, filled in from reference TRBV29-1 and TRBJ1-2, reads SAVISQKPSRDICQRGTSLTIQCQVDSQVTMMFWYRQQPGQSLTLIATANQGSEATYESGFVIDKFPISRPNLTFSTLTVSNMSPEDSSIYLCSVEDPSSGTGGDGYTFGSGTRLTVV.

This chain uses TRBV5-4 with TRBJ2-1, with D perhaps TRBD2 (5 bases). This CDR3 spans 13 amino acids. Germline CDR1 is SGHNT and CDR2 is YYREEE (reference sequence). The V gene lost 1 base and the J gene lost 7 bases, with 9 bases spanning the gap. The CDR3 reads CASSLTSKNEQFF. The CDR3, as DNA: TGTGCCAGCAGCTTGACTAGTAAGAATGAGCAGTTCTTC.

This clonotype was recorded at least ten times. This chain links TRBV28 with TRBJ1-6; weak D call: TRBD1 (5 bases). Germline CDR1 MDHEN, CDR2 SYDVKM. The V end was cut by 9 bases, the J end by 8 bases, with 17 bases between. The CDR3 runs to 14 residues. CDR3 DNA sequence: TGTGCCAGTGATTACTCCGGGACGTATTCACCCCTCCACTTT. Amino acid sequence: CASDYSGTYSPLHF.

This clonotype came up many times. V usage is TRBV11-2 and J usage is TRBJ2-5, with TRBD2 identical over 8 bases. Germline V gene data show CDR1 as SGHAT and CDR2 as FQNNGV. The CDR3 has 15 residues. The J segment lost 2 bases and the V segment lost 4 bases, leaving 6 bases of the junction unmatched. The CDR3 loop reads CASSYLAGLQETQYF. The DNA for the CDR3 is TGTGCCAGCAGCTACCTAGCGGGTCTACAAGAGACCCAGTACTTC.

In this sample, this clonotype turned up many times. The chain combines TRBV30 with TRBJ1-1, with D possibly TRBD1 on 5 matching bases. Germline lookup yields CDR1 GTSNPN and CDR2 SVGIG (reference sequence). The CDR3 runs to 15 residues. V was clipped by 0 bases and J by 0 bases, with 11 bases between them. CDR3 DNA: TGTGCCTGGAGTGTATGGGGACTGATGAACACTGAAGCTTTCTTT. It yields the protein CAWSVWGLMNTEAFF.

In this sample, this clonotype turned up a few times. This chain connects TRBV29-1 to TRBJ1-2, with D perhaps TRBD1 (5 bases). This CDR3 has 14 amino acids. Trimming took off 3 bases at V and 1 base at J, with 12 bases between the two ends. Germline lookup yields CDR1 SQVTM and CDR2 ANQGSEA. The CDR3 loop reads CSVDKGRSNYGYTF. CDR3 DNA: TGCAGCGTTGACAAGGGACGGAGTAACTATGGCTACACCTTC.